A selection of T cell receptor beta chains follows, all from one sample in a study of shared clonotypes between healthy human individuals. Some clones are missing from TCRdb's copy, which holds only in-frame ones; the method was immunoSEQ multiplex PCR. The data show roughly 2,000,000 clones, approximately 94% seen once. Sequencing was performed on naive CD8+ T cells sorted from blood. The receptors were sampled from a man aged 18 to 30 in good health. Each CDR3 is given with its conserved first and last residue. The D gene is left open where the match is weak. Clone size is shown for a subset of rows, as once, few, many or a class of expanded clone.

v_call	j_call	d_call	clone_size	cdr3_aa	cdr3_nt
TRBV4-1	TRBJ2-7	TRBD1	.	CASSQGQGVENYEQYF	TGCGCCAGCAGCCAAGGACAGGGGGTTGAAAACTACGAGCAGTACTTC
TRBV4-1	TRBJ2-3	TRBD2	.	CASTLETSSHTQYF	TGCGCCAGCACCCTAGAGACTAGCAGCCATACGCAGTATTTT
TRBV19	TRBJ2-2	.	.	CASSSQVTGELFF	TGTGCCAGTAGTTCCCAGGTTACCGGGGAGCTGTTTTTT
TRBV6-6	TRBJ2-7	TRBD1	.	CASSYEDRGPYEQYF	TGTGCCAGCAGTTACGAGGACAGGGGCCCCTACGAGCAGTACTTC
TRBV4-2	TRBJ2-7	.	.	CASSQEGTGGYEQYF	TGTGCCAGCAGCCAAGAAGGAACTGGGGGGTACGAGCAGTACTTC
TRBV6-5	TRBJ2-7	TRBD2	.	CASSFGLGSYEQYF	TGTGCCAGCAGTTTTGGACTAGGATCCTACGAGCAGTACTTC
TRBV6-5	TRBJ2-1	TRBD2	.	CATWGLTGYNEQFF	TGTGCCACATGGGGACTAACCGGCTACAATGAGCAGTTCTTC
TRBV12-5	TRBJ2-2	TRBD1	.	CASTGTGETGELFF	TGTGCTAGTACCGGGACAGGGGAGACCGGGGAGCTGTTTTTT
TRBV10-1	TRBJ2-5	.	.	CASSDPGQRETQYF	TGCGCCAGCAGTGACCCTGGACAACGGGAGACCCAGTACTTC
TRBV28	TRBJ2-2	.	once	CASRIRGDVVFF	TGTGCCAGCAGAATTAGGGGGGATGTGGTGTTTTTT
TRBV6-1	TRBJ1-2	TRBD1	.	CASCTRTGNYGYTF	TGTGCCAGCTGTACAAGGACAGGGAACTATGGCTACACCTTC
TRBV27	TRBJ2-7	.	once	CASSTSGTLYEQYF	TGTGCCAGCAGCACTTCCGGGACCCTTTACGAGCAGTACTTC
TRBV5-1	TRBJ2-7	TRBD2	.	CASSLAEGLAYEQYF	TGCGCCAGCAGCTTGGCCGAGGGACTAGCGTACGAGCAGTACTTC
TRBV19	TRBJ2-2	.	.	CASSPRDGFTGELFF	TGTGCCAGTAGTCCACGGGACGGATTCACCGGGGAGCTGTTTTTT
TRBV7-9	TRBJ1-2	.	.	CASSLDANYYGYTF	TGTGCCAGCAGCTTAGATGCAAATTACTATGGCTACACCTTC
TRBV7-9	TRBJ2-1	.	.	CASSPRGSSYNEQFF	TGTGCCAGCAGCCCCCGGGGTAGCTCCTACAATGAGCAGTTCTTC
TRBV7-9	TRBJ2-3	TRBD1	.	CASSLETGGSDTQYF	TGTGCCAGCAGCTTAGAGACAGGGGGCTCAGATACGCAGTATTTT
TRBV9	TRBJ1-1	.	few	CASMGEWDTEAFF	TGTGCCAGCATGGGGGAATGGGACACTGAAGCTTTCTTT
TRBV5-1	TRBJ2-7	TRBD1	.	CASSPGTGGTYEQYF	TGCGCCAGCAGCCCGGGGACAGGGGGCACCTACGAGCAGTACTTC
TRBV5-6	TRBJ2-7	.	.	CASSLSGGNTYEQYF	TGTGCCAGCAGTCTGTCGGGGGGCAATACCTACGAGCAGTACTTC
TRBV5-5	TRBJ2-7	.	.	CASSIGDGSYEQYF	TGTGCCAGCAGCATAGGGGACGGCTCCTACGAGCAGTACTTC
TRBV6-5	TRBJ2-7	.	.	CASSPGVPSSYEQYF	TGTGCCAGCAGTCCCGGAGTGCCGAGCTCCTACGAGCAGTACTTC
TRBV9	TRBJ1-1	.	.	CASSVDGNEAFF	TGTGCCAGCAGCGTAGATGGTAATGAAGCTTTCTTT
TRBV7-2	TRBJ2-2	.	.	CASSSDPLAGELFF	TGTGCCAGCAGCTCGGACCCCTTGGCCGGGGAGCTGTTTTTT
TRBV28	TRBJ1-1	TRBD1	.	CASSLDKGAPLNTEAFF	TGTGCCAGCAGTTTAGATAAGGGGGCCCCCTTGAACACTGAAGCTTTCTTT
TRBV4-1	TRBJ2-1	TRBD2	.	CASGIAGGRSYNEQFF	TGCGCCAGCGGGATAGCGGGGGGGCGGTCCTACAATGAGCAGTTCTTC
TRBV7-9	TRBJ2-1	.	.	CASSRGGFNEQFF	TGTGCCAGCAGCCGTGGAGGGTTCAATGAGCAGTTCTTC
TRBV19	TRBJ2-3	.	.	CASSPAPTTVLGTDTQYF	TGTGCCAGTAGCCCCGCCCCGACGACTGTACTTGGCACAGATACGCAGTATTTT
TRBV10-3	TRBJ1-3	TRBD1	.	CAISDTPTGVADTIYF	TGTGCCATCAGTGATACCCCGACAGGGGTAGCAGACACCATATATTTT
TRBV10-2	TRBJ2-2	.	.	CASSDLGPGELFF	TGCGCCAGCAGTGATCTTGGCCCCGGGGAGCTGTTTTTT
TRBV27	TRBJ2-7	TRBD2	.	CATGLAFYEQYF	TGTGCCACAGGACTAGCGTTCTACGAGCAGTACTTC
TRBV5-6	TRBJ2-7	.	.	CASTSRDKSYEQYF	TGTGCCAGCACGTCCCGGGACAAGTCCTACGAGCAGTACTTC
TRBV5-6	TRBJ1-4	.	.	CASSLVRGELFF	TGTGCCAGCAGTTTGGTCAGGGGTGAACTGTTTTTT
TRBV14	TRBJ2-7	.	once	CASSQLAGVGTYEQYF	TGTGCCAGCAGCCAATTAGCCGGGGTTGGAACCTACGAGCAGTACTTC
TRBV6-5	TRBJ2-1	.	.	CASSYAVRPDEQFF	TGTGCCAGCAGTTACGCGGTACGCCCGGATGAGCAGTTCTTC
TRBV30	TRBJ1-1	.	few	CAWSVVRTEAFF	TGTGCCTGGAGTGTGGTACGTACTGAAGCTTTCTTT
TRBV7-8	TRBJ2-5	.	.	CASSLQGQETQYF	TGTGCCAGCAGCTTACAGGGGCAAGAGACCCAGTACTTC
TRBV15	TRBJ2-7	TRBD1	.	CATSRDKLAGGIEQYF	TGTGCCACCAGCAGAGATAAGTTGGCAGGGGGAATCGAGCAGTACTTC
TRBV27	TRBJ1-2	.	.	CATRTATYGYTF	TGTGCCACTCGGACCGCCACCTATGGCTACACCTTC
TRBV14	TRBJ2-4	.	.	CASSQKGRKNIQYF	TGTGCCAGCAGCCAAAAGGGGCGCAAAAACATTCAGTACTTC
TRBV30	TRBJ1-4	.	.	CAWTPGRAEKLFF	TGTGCCTGGACCCCAGGCAGGGCTGAAAAACTGTTTTTT
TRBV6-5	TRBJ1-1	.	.	CASSYWAGGSDTEAFF	TGTGCCAGCAGTTACTGGGCTGGGGGCTCGGACACTGAAGCTTTCTTT
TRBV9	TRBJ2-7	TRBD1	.	CASSTSGGTSTYEQYF	TGTGCCAGCAGCACCTCAGGGGGAACCTCAACCTACGAGCAGTACTTC
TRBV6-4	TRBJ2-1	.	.	CASSQDGLNDYNEQFF	TGTGCCAGCAGCCAAGACGGACTCAACGACTACAATGAGCAGTTCTTC
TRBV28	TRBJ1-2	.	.	CAARGLSNYGYTF	TGTGCCGCCAGGGGACTTTCTAACTATGGCTACACCTTC
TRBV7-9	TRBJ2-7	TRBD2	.	CASSSWTSATYEQYF	TGTGCCAGCAGCTCGTGGACTAGCGCAACCTACGAGCAGTACTTC
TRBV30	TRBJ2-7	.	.	CAWSVRRDTYEQYF	TGTGCCTGGAGTGTACGAAGGGACACTTACGAGCAGTACTTC
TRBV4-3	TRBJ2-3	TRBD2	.	CASSQGLADTDTQYF	TGCGCCAGCAGCCAAGGTCTAGCGGACACAGATACGCAGTATTTT
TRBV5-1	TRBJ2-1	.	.	CASSPPGNEQFF	TGCGCCAGCAGCCCTCCGGGTAATGAGCAGTTCTTC
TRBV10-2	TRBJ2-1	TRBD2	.	CASSEGGVFEQFF	TGCGCCAGCAGTGAGGGGGGGGTCTTTGAGCAGTTCTTC
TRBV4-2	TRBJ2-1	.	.	CASSQPGDMVYNEQFF	TGTGCCAGCAGCCAACCGGGGGATATGGTCTACAATGAGCAGTTCTTC
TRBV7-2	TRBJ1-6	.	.	CASSPTGSDSPLHF	TGTGCCAGCAGCCCCACAGGGTCCGATTCACCCCTCCACTTT
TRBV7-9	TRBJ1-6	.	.	CASSPLGGPSYNSPLHF	TGTGCCAGCAGCCCCCTTGGGGGACCGTCCTATAATTCACCCCTCCACTTT